The 10 T cell receptor beta chains below were found in one sample sequenced in a study of blood T cell repertoires in COVID-19. The repertoire was sequenced with immunoSEQ multiplex PCR; TCRdb's copy has only in-frame clones and lacks some. The profile covers a few hundred thousand clones, with around 90% appearing a single time and 9% to 9.5% taken by the ten largest. Sequencing input: peripheral blood. The receptors stem from a man younger than 35 with active or convalescent COVID-19.

V and J are TRBV9 and TRBJ2-2; 12 bases agree with TRBD1. This CDR3 has 17 amino acids. The V and J ends lost 0 bases and 4 bases, in that order; junction bases with no gene match: 4. The germline V gene encodes CDR1 SGDLS and CDR2 YYNGEE. CDR3 in DNA: TGTGCCAGCAGCGTAGATCCGGGACAGGGGGCCACCGGGGAGCTGTTTTTT. Protein sequence: CASSVDPGQGATGELFF.

This chain links TRBV7-2 with TRBJ2-7, with 10 bases that match TRBD2. The germline V gene encodes CDR1 SGHTA and CDR2 FQGNSA. Unmatched junction bases numbered 13, after V lost 4 bases and J lost 4 bases. CDR3 length: 17 amino acids. The CDR3 region is CASSSTASGGAVYEQYF. CDR3 nucleotides: TGTGCCAGCAGCTCTACTGCAAGCGGGGGGGCTGTTTACGAGCAGTACTTC.

The chain uses TRBV6-5 and TRBJ1-4; TRBD1 is a possible D gene (6 bases). This CDR3 region has 14 residues. Germline CDR1 is MNHEY and CDR2 is SVGAGI. The V and J ends lost 9 bases and 8 bases respectively, with 19 bases between them. The CDR3 coding sequence is TGTGCCAGTTCTGATAGACAGGTTCGAGAAAAACTGTTTTTT. It codes for CASSDRQVREKLFF.

The chain recombines TRBV19 with TRBJ1-5; tentatively, D is TRBD1 (5 bases). Germline loops: CDR1 LNHDA, CDR2 SQIVND (reference sequence). The CDR3 is 15 amino acids. V was pared by 6 bases and J by 4 bases, with 16 bases between. CDR3 protein: CASSTTGGGNQPQHF. The CDR3 DNA reads TGTGCCAGTAGCACGACTGGGGGGGGAAATCAGCCCCAGCATTTT.

This sequence joins TRBV20-1 and TRBJ1-1; D is unresolved. Germline CDR1 and CDR2: DFQATT and SNEGSKA (reference sequence). The CDR3 sequence is 14 residues long. Deletions cut 3 bases from V and 0 bases from J, with 11 bases between. The CDR3 DNA reads as TGCAGTGCTAGTGAACCGGGGATGAACACTGAAGCTTTCTTT. Translation gives CSASEPGMNTEAFF.

The chain recombines TRBV18 with TRBJ1-2, with D possibly being TRBD1 (5 bases). The germline gives CDR1 KGHSH, CDR2 LQKENI. The CDR3 is 13 residues long. With 5 bases removed from V and 4 bases from J, the gap between germline ends came to 11 bases. The CDR3 DNA follows: TGTGCCAGCTCAGGGGGGGACCTCTATGGCTACACCTTC. Protein sequence: CASSGGDLYGYTF.

This chain joins TRBV7-9 and TRBJ1-6, with D hard to call. The germline V gene encodes CDR1 SEHNR and CDR2 FQNEAQ (reference sequence). The V end lost 6 bases, the J end lost 9 bases, and 9 bases lay between the germline ends. The CDR3 spans 12 residues. The CDR3, as DNA: TGTGCCAGCAGAACATTAACTTCACCCCTCCACTTT. Translating gives CASRTLTSPLHF.

This chain joins TRBV24-1 and TRBJ2-5; 7 positions agree with TRBD1. This CDR3 is built from 15 residues. Germline loops: CDR1 KGHDR, CDR2 SFDVKD. V gave up 4 bases and J gave up 5 bases; unmatched junction bases: 9. The CDR3 DNA reads TGTGCCACCAGTGACCCACAGGGGTCTGGGGAGACCCAGTACTTC. Protein product: CATSDPQGSGETQYF.

V usage is TRBV19 and J usage is TRBJ2-3, with 9 bases lining up with TRBD2. The germline gives CDR1 LNHDA, CDR2 SQIVND (reference sequence). After removal of 0 bases from V and 4 bases from J, the junction contained 8 bases not matched to a gene. This CDR3 has 17 residues. CDR3 amino acids: CASSIDRGGGASDTQYF. The CDR3 bases are TGTGCCAGTAGTATAGATCGTGGCGGGGGGGCCTCAGATACGCAGTATTTT. Together with reference TRBV19 and TRBJ2-3, the CDR3 gives the full variable domain: DGGITQSPKYLFRKEGQNVTLSCEQNLNHDAMYWYRQDPGQGLRLIYYSQIVNDFQKGDIAEGYSVSREKKESFPLTVTSAQKNPTAFYLCASSIDRGGGASDTQYFGPGTRLTVL.

This chain links TRBV15 with TRBJ2-7, with 10 bases identical to TRBD1. The CDR3 has 15 residues. Trimming cost V 2 bases and J 7 bases; bases outside gene matches: 8. Germline V gene sequence: CDR1 LNHNV, CDR2 YYDKDF (reference sequence). CDR3 sequence (DNA): TGTGCCACCAGCAGACCCGGGACAGGGGTGTGGGAGCAGTACTTC. Protein: CATSRPGTGVWEQYF.